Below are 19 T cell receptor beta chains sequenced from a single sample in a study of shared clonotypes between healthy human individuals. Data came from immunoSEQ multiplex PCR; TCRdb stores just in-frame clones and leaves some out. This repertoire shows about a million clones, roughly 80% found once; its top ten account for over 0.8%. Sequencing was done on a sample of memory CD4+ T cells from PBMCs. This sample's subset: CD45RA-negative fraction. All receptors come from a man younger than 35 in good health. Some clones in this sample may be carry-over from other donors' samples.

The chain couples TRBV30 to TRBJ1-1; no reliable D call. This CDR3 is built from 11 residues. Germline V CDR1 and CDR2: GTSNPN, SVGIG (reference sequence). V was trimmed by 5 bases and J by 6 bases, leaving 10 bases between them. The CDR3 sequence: CAWCGMSEAFF. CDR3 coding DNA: TGTGCCTGGTGCGGTATGTCTGAAGCTTTCTTT. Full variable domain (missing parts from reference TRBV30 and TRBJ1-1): SQTIHQWPATLVQPVGSPLSLECTVEGTSNPNLYWYRQAAGRGLQLLFYSVGIGQISSEVPQNLSASRPQDRQFILSSKKLLLSDSGFYLCAWCGMSEAFFGQGTRLTVV.

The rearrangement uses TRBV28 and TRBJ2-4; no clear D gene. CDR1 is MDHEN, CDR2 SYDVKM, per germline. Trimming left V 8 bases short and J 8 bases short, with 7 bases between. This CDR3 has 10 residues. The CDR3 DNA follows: TGTGCCAGCGGTATGTACATTCAGTACTTC. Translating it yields CASGMYIQYF.

The CDR3 coding sequence is TGTGCCCACAGCGAGGGAGACTACAATGAGCAGTTCTTC. Its translation: CAHSEGDYNEQFF. This chain uses TRBV30 with TRBJ2-1; D is perhaps TRBD2 (5 bases). Trimming took 8 bases from V and 3 from J, leaving 14 bases between them. Germline CDR1 is GTSNPN and CDR2 is SVGIG (reference sequence). This CDR3 region has 13 residues.

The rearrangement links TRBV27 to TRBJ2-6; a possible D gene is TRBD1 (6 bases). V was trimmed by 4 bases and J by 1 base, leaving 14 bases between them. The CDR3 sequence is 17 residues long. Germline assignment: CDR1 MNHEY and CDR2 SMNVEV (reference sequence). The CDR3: CASSSAGASSGANVLTF. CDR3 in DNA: TGTGCCAGCAGTTCGGCAGGGGCCTCGTCTGGGGCCAACGTCCTGACTTTC. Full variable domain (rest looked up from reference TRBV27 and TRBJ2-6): EAQVTQNPRYLITVTGKKLTVTCSQNMNHEYMSWYRQDPGLGLRQIYYSMNVEVTDKGDVPEGYKVSRKEKRNFPLILESPSPNQTSLYFCASSSAGASSGANVLTFGAGSRLTVL.

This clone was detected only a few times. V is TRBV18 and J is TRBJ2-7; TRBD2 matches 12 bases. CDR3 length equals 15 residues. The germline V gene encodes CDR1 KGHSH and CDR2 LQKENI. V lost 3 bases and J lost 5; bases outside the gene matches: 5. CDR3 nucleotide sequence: TGTGCCAGCTCACCCCGACTAGCGGGAGAAAACGAGCAGTACTTC. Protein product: CASSPRLAGENEQYF.

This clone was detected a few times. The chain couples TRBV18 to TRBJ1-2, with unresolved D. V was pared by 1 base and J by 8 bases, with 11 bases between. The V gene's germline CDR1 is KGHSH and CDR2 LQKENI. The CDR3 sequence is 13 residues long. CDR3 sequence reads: CASSPLDLWGYTF. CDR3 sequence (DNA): TGTGCCAGCTCACCACTTGACCTGTGGGGCTACACCTTC.

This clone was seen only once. The CDR3 coding sequence is TGCGCCAGCAGTCTTCCGGGACAGGGGGCGCCGGGCTACACCTTC. It yields the protein CASSLPGQGAPGYTF. This chain links TRBV5-1 with TRBJ1-2; 12 bases map to TRBD1. This CDR3 is built from 15 residues. The junction had 10 bases not matched to a gene; V was cut back by 5 bases and J by 8 bases. The germline V gene has CDR1 SGHRS and CDR2 YFSETQ.

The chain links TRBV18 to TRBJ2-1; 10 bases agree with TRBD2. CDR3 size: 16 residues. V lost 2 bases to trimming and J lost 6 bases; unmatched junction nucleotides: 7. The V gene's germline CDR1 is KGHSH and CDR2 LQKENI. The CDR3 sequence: CASSPNRASGSNEQFF. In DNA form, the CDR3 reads TGTGCCAGCTCACCAAATAGGGCTAGCGGGAGCAATGAGCAGTTCTTC.

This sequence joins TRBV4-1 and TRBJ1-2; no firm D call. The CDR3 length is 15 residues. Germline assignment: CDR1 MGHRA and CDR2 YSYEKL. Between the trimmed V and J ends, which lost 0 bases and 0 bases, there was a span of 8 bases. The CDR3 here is CASSQEGVANYGYTF. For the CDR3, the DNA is TGCGCCAGCAGCCAAGAGGGCGTCGCTAACTATGGCTACACCTTC.

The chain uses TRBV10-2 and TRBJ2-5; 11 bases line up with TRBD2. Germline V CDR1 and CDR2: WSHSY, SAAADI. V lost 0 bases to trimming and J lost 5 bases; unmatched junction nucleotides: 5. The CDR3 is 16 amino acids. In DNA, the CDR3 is TGCGCCAGCAGTGAGTCTCTCCCTAGCGGGAGGGAGACCCAGTACTTC. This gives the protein CASSESLPSGRETQYF.

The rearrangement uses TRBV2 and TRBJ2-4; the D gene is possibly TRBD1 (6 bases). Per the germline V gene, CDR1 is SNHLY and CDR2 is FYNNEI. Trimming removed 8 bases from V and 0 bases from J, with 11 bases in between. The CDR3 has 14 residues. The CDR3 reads CASVRQVAKNIQYF. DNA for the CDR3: TGTGCCAGCGTCCGACAGGTAGCCAAAAACATTCAGTACTTC.

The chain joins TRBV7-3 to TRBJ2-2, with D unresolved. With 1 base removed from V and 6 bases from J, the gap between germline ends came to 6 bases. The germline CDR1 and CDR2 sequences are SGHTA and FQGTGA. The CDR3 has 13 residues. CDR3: CASSLRSAGELFF. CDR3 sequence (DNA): TGTGCCAGCAGCTTAAGAAGCGCCGGGGAGCTGTTTTTT.

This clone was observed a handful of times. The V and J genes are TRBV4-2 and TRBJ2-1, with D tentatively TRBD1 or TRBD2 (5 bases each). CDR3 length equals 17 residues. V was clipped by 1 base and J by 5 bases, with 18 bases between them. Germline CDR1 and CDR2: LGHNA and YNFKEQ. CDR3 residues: CASSQGVLDRGHNEQFF. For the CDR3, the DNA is TGTGCCAGCAGCCAAGGCGTCCTAGACCGGGGCCACAATGAGCAGTTCTTC.

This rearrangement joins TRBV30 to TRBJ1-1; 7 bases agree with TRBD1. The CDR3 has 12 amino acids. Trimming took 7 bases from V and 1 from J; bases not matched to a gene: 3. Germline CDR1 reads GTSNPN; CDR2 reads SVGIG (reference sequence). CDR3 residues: CASDRRNTEAFF. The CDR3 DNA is TGTGCCTCGGACAGGAGGAACACTGAAGCTTTCTTT.

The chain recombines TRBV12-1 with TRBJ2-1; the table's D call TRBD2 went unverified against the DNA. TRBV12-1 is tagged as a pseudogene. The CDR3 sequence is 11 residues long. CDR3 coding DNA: TGTGCCAGCAGCTTAGGAGGTGGGCAGTTCTTC. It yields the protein CASSLGGGQFF.

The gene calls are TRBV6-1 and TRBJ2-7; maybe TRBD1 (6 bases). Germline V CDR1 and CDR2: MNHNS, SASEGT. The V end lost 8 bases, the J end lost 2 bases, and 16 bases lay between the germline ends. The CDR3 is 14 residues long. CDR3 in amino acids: CASEGEGPTYEQYF. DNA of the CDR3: TGTGCCAGCGAGGGGGAAGGCCCAACCTACGAGCAGTACTTC.

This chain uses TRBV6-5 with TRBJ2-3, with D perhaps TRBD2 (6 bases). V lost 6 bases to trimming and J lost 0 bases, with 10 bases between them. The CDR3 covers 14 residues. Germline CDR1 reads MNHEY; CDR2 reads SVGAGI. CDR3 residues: CASRASDSTDTQYF. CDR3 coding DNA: TGTGCCAGCAGGGCTAGCGACAGCACAGATACGCAGTATTTT.

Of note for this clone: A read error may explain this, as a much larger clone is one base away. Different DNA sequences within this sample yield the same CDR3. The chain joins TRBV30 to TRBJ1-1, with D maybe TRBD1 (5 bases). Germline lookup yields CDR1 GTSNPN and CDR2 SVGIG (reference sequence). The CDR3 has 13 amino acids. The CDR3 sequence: CAWSIDSGTEAFF. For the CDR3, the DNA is TGTGCCTGGAGTATAGACAGTGGTACTGAAGCCTTCTTT. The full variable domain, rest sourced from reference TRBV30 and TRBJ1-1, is SQTIHQWPATLVQPVGSPLSLECTVEGTSNPNLYWYRQAAGRGLQLLFYSVGIGQISSEVPQNLSASRPQDRQFILSSKKLLLSDSGFYLCAWSIDSGTEAFFGQGTRLTVV.

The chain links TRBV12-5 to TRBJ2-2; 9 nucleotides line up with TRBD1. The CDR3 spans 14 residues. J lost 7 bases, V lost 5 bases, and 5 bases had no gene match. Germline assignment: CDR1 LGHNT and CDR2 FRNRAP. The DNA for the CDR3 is TGTGCTAGTGGTCCGGGGACAGGGAACGGGGAGCTGTTTTTT. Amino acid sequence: CASGPGTGNGELFF.